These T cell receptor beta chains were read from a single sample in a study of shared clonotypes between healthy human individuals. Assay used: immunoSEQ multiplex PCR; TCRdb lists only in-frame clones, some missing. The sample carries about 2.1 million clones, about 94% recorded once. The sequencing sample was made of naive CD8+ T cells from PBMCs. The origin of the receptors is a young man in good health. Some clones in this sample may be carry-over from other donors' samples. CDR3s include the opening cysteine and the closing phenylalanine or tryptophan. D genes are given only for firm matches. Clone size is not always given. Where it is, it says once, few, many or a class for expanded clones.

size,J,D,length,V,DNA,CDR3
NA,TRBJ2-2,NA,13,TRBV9,TGTGCCAGCAAGACCCGGGGCACCGGGGAGCTGTTTTTT,CASKTRGTGELFF
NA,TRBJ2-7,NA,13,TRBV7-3,TGTGCCAGCAGCTTCTTTATCGGCTACGAGCAGTACTTC,CASSFFIGYEQYF
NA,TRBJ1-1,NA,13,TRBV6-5,TGTGCCAGCAGTTACGGGGGGGCCACTGAAGCTTTCTTT,CASSYGGATEAFF
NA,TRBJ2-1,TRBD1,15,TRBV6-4,TGTGCCAGCAAACTGGACAGGGGGCAAGGAAATGAGCAGTTCTTC,CASKLDRGQGNEQFF
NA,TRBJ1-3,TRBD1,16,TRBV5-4,TGTGCCAGCACCCGGGAACGGGGACAGGCTGGGAACACCATATATTTT,CASTRERGQAGNTIYF
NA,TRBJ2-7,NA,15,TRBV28,TGTGCCAGCAGTTTACCCGACAAAAACGTCTACGAGCAGTACTTC,CASSLPDKNVYEQYF
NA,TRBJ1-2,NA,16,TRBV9,TGTGCCAGCAGCCAGCGTTCCGGGACACCTCGGAGGGGCTACACCTTC,CASSQRSGTPRRGYTF
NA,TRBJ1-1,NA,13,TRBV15,TGTGCGAGTTCCCGGGGCGGGAACACTGAAGCTTTCTTT,CASSRGGNTEAFF
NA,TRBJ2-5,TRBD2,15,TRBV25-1,TGTGCCAGCAGTGCGTCTAGCGGACCAACGGAGACCCAGTACTTC,CASSASSGPTETQYF
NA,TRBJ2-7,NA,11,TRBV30,TGTGCCTGGAGTGTCAAGTACGAGCAGTACTTC,CAWSVKYEQYF
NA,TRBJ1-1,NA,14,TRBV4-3,TGCGCCAGCAGCCAAGATTCTATAGCCGCTGAAGCTTTCTTT,CASSQDSIAAEAFF
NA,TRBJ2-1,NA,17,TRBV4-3,TGCGCCAGCAGCCAAGATCGGACGGGGTTCCTTTACAATGAGCAGTTCTTC,CASSQDRTGFLYNEQFF
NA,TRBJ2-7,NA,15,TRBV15,TGTGCCACCAGCCAAGCGGGATGGGGGGCGGACGAGCAGTACTTC,CATSQAGWGADEQYF
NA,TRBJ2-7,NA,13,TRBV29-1,TGCAGCGTTGAAGCGGACGCAGGCTACGAGCAGTACTTC,CSVEADAGYEQYF
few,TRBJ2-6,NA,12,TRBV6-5,TGTGCCAGCAGTTCTGGGGCCAACGTCCTGACTTTC,CASSSGANVLTF
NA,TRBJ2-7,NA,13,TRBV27,TGTGCCAGCAGTCCTCGGACAGTATCCGAGCAGTACTTC,CASSPRTVSEQYF
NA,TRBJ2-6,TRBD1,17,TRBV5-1,TGCGCCAGCAGCTGGGACAGAGACCACTCTGGGGCCAACGTCCTGACTTTC,CASSWDRDHSGANVLTF
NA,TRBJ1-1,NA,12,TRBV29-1,TGCAGCGTTGGGTACATCAACACTGAAGCTTTCTTT,CSVGYINTEAFF
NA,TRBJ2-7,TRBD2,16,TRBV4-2,TGTGCCAGCAGCCAAGAGGCTAGCGGGAGATGGAGGGGGCAGTACTTC,CASSQEASGRWRGQYF
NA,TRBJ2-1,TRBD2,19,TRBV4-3,TGCGCCAGCAGCCAAGAAACCCTCCTAGCGGTGAGCTCCTACAATGAGCAGTTCTTC,CASSQETLLAVSSYNEQFF
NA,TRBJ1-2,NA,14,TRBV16,TGTGCCAGCAGCCCTTGGGGGCAGGGCTATGGCTACACCTTC,CASSPWGQGYGYTF
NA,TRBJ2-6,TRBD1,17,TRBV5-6,TGTGCCAGCAGTACCGGGACAGGGGAACATGGGGCCAACGTCCTGACTTTC,CASSTGTGEHGANVLTF
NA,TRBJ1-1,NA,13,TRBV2,TGTGCCAGCAGTATATACAAGAACACTGAAGCTTTCTTT,CASSIYKNTEAFF
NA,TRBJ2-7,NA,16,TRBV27,TGTGCCAGCAGTTCTCTCCCAGTGGACGGAGCCTACGAGCAGTACTTC,CASSSLPVDGAYEQYF
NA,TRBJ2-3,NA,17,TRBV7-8,TGTGCCAGCAGCCCCCAAGTGGCTTCCCGCGGCACAGATACGCAGTATTTT,CASSPQVASRGTDTQYF
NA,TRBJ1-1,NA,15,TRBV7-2,TGTGCCAGCAGCCCCCCAGAGGGAATGAACACTGAAGCTTTCTTT,CASSPPEGMNTEAFF
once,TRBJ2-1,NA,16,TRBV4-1,TGCGCCAGCAGCCAAGGGAAAACAAGCTCCTACAATGAGCAGTTCTTC,CASSQGKTSSYNEQFF
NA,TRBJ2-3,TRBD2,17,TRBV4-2,TGTGCCAGCAGCTATACAGCGGGGGGCACGTCCGGAGATACGCAGTATTTT,CASSYTAGGTSGDTQYF
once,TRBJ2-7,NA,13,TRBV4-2,TGTGCCAGCAGCCAAGTAAGTTTCTACGAGCAGTACTTC,CASSQVSFYEQYF
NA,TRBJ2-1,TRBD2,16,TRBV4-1,TGCGCCAGCAGCCAAGGGAGGACTAGCCCCTACAATGAGCAGTTCTTC,CASSQGRTSPYNEQFF
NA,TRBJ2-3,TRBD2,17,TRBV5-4,TGTGCCAGTCGTAACGATGGACTAGCCGGATATTTGGATACGCAGTATTTT,CASRNDGLAGYLDTQYF
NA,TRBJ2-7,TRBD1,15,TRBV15,TGTGCCACCAGCAGAGAGACAGGGAGCTCCTACGAGCAGTACTTC,CATSRETGSSYEQYF
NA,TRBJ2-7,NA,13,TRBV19,TGTGCCAGTAGTAACCCCCCGTCCTACGAGCAGTACTTC,CASSNPPSYEQYF
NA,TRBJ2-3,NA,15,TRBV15,TGTGCCACCAGCACTCCCCTAGGGTTCGGGGATACGCAGTATTTT,CATSTPLGFGDTQYF
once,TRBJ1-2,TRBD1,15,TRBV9,TGTGCCAGCAGCGTCACGACAACAGGGGTTTATGGCTACACCTTC,CASSVTTTGVYGYTF
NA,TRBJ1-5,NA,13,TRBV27,TGTGCCAGCAGTTTGCGGAGCAATCAGCCCCAGCATTTT,CASSLRSNQPQHF
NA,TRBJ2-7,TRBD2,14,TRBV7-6,TGTGCCAGCAGCGAACTAGCGGGCACCTACGAGCAGTACTTC,CASSELAGTYEQYF
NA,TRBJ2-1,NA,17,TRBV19,TGTGCCAGTAGTATGGCGCAGGGGCCCCTCTCCTACAATGAGCAGTTCTTC,CASSMAQGPLSYNEQFF
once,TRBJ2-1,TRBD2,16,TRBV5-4,TGTGCCAGCAGCTTCAAGCGGGAGGTCTCTTACAATGAGCAGTTCTTC,CASSFKREVSYNEQFF
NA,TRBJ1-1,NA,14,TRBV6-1,TGTGCCAGCAGTGAAGCGGTGGGGTGGACTGAAGCTTTCTTT,CASSEAVGWTEAFF
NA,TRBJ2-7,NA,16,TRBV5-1,TGCGCCAGCAGCTTGGCAGGCAGCCTCCTCTCCTACGAGCAGTACTTC,CASSLAGSLLSYEQYF
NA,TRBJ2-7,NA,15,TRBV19,TGTGCCAGTAGTAGGGGGCGGGGCGGCCCCTACGAGCAGTACTTC,CASSRGRGGPYEQYF
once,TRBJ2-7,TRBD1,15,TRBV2,TGTGCCAGCAGTGGGCACAGGGGATATTCCTACGAGCAGTACTTC,CASSGHRGYSYEQYF
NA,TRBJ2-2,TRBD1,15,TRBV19,TGTGCCAGTAGAGTGGACAGGGAATCAACCGGGGAGCTGTTTTTT,CASRVDRESTGELFF
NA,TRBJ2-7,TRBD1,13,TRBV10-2,TGCGCCAGCAGGAAGGACAGGGGCTACGAGCAGTACTTC,CASRKDRGYEQYF
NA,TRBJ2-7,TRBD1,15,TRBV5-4,TGTGCCAGCAGCACCCGGGACAGGAGCTCCTACGAGCAGTACTTC,CASSTRDRSSYEQYF
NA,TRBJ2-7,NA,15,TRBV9,TGTGCCAGCAGCGGCCGGGACCCCGACCCTTCCGAGCAGTACTTC,CASSGRDPDPSEQYF
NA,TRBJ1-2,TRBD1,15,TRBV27,TGTGCCAGCAGGTCGTTAGACAGGGGTTACTATGGCTACACCTTC,CASRSLDRGYYGYTF
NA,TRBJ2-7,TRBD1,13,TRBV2,TGTGCCATTTCGGGACAGGTACCCTACGAGCAGTACTTC,CAISGQVPYEQYF
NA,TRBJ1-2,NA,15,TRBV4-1,TGCGCCAGCAGCCAATCAACGGCGGTGAGGGGGGGCTACACCTTC,CASSQSTAVRGGYTF
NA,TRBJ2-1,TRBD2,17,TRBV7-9,TGTGCCAGCAGCTCGGGTCTAGCGGGAGGGTTCTACAATGAGCAGTTCTTC,CASSSGLAGGFYNEQFF
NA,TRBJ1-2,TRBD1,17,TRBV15,TGTGCCACCAGCAGAGATAGGACAGGCGCCTTCGGCTATGGCTACACCTTC,CATSRDRTGAFGYGYTF
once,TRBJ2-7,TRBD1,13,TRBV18,TGTGCCAGCTCACGCGACAGGGACTACGAGCAGTACTTC,CASSRDRDYEQYF
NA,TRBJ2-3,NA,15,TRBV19,TGTGCCAGTAGTGTCCTCGGCGGGCGGGCAGATACGCAGTATTTT,CASSVLGGRADTQYF
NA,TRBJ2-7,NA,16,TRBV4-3,TGCGCCAGCAGCCAAGATAGGGCTAACCCCGGCTACGAGCAGTACTTC,CASSQDRANPGYEQYF
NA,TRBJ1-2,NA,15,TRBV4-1,TGCGCCAGCAGCCAAGACCGTTGGACAGACTATGGCTACACCTTC,CASSQDRWTDYGYTF
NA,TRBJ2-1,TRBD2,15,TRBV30,TGTGCCTGGAGGGGGACTAGCGGAGACTACAATGAGCAGTTCTTC,CAWRGTSGDYNEQFF